This TCR beta chain comes out of a study of CD8+CD57+ T cells in acquired aplastic anemia. Study in general: 3.2 ug was the average amount of DNA from sorted CD4+ and CD8+ cells.

This CDR3 has 16 amino acids. CDR1 ENHRY and CDR2 SYGVKD come from the germline V gene. An expansion of CD8+CD57+ cells by flow cytometry had been shown in patients chosen for sequencing. The table lists this clonotype with a few counts. One end of the junction does not line up with germline, which may come from a read error. The template used for profiling TCR beta VDJ and CDR3 was genomic DNA. MiXCR, applied by TCRdb to the reads, yields one record per CDR3 protein. The profile covers 150,000 to 200,000 distinct CDR3 sequences, with 45% to 50% appearing a single time and 30% to 40% taken by the ten largest.

The TCR was taken from a human donor with aplastic anemia. J is TRBJ1-4 and V is TRBV10-3; weak D call: TRBD1 (5 bases). Sequenced input: sorted CD4+, CD8+, or CD8+CD57+ T cells (not recorded which) from PBMCs. CDR3 in DNA: TGTGCCAGCAGTGAGGAACCGTGGGGGGGTAATGAAAAACTGTTTTTT. Translated: CASSEEPWGGNEKLFF.